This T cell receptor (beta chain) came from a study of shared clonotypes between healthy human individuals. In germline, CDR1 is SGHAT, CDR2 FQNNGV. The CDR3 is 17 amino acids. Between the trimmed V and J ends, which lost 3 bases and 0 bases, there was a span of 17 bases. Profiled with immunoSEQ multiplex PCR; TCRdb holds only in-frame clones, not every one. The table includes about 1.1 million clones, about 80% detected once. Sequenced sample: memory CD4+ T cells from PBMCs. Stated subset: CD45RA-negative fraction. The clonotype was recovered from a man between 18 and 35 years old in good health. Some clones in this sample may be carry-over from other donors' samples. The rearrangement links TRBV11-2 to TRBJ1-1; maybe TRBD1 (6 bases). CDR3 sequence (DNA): TGTGCCAGCAGCTTTTATGTCAGGGGAAGAATGAACACTGAAGCTTTCTTT. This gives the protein CASSFYVRGRMNTEAFF.